A single sample is the source of the 9 T cell receptor beta chains below, sequenced in a study of early T cells in non-severe SARS-CoV-2 infection. TCRdb redid the calling of the 5' RACE reads with MiXCR, one entry per CDR3 protein. The sample has tens of thousands of distinct CDR3 sequences, 16% seen once; the top ten hold around 5%. The source was whole blood, collected at baseline. These receptors were collected from an adult who was a healthcare worker with PCR-confirmed SARS-CoV-2 infection or an uninfected control (not recorded which).

The table lists this clonotype with a few counts. J is TRBJ2-5 and V is TRBV20-1; the D gene is possibly TRBD2 (5 bases). The V gene's germline CDR1 is DFQATT and CDR2 SNEGSKA (reference sequence). Trimming cost V 6 bases and J 6 bases, with 20 bases left between them. The CDR3 runs to 14 residues. Written as DNA, the CDR3 is TGCAGTGCGAAGGAGGACTCAATGGGAAAGACCCAGTACTTC. Protein product: CSAKEDSMGKTQYF.

The chain carries TRBV18 and TRBJ1-3; maybe TRBD1 (5 bases). Germline CDR1 is KGHSH and CDR2 is LQKENI. CDR3 size: 14 residues. Trimming took 3 bases from V and 2 from J, leaving 8 bases between them. The CDR3 reads CASSPDSPGNTIYF. As DNA, the CDR3 is TGTGCCAGCTCACCCGACAGCCCTGGAAACACCATATATTTT. Together with reference TRBV18 and TRBJ1-3, the CDR3 gives the full variable domain: NAGVMQNPRHLVRRRGQEARLRCSPMKGHSHVYWYRQLPEEGLKFMVYLQKENIIDESGMPKERFSAEFPKEGPSILRIQQVVRGDSAAYFCASSPDSPGNTIYFGEGSWLTVV.

This clonotype was counted a few times. The chain recombines TRBV9 with TRBJ2-3; 7 bases agree with TRBD2. CDR1 and CDR2 (germline): SGDLS, YYNGEE. Unmatched junction bases numbered 2, after V lost 0 bases and J lost 4 bases. The CDR3 spans 14 residues. CDR3 sequence (DNA): TGTGCCAGCAGCGTAGCCAGCGGGGCAGATACGCAGTATTTT. Protein: CASSVASGADTQYF.

The chain carries TRBV2 and TRBJ2-7; a weak D match, TRBD2 (6 bases). The CDR3 consists of 13 residues. Trimming removed 10 bases from V and 4 bases from J, with 17 bases in between. Germline V gives CDR1 SNHLY, CDR2 FYNNEI. The CDR3 here is CATRGTLTYEQYF. CDR3 nucleotides: TGTGCCACCCGGGGGACGTTAACTTACGAGCAGTACTTC.

The sample holds a few counts of this clonotype. The CDR3 region has the DNA TGTGCCAGCAGCTTAGGCAGCGGGAGTTCGACAGATACGCAGTATTTT. This gives the protein CASSLGSGSSTDTQYF. The chain joins TRBV7-2 to TRBJ2-3; TRBD2 agrees at 8 bases. The length of the CDR3 is 16 residues. Germline-derived CDR1 and CDR2 are SGHTA and FQGNSA. The V segment lost 1 base and the J segment 3 bases; nucleotides outside the gene matches: 6.

This clonotype was counted only a few times. Written as DNA, the CDR3 is TGCGCCAGCAGCCCGACGGAGAACACTGAAGCTTTCTTT. As protein: CASSPTENTEAFF. The chain recombines TRBV4-3 with TRBJ1-1; D call uncertain. Germline CDR1 reads LGHNA; CDR2 reads YSLEER. Trimming took off 4 bases at V and 1 base at J, with 7 bases between the two ends. The CDR3 is 13 residues long.

The chain employs TRBV19 and TRBJ1-1; 7 bases match TRBD1. Unmatched junction bases numbered 3, after V lost 3 bases and J lost 5 bases. The CDR3 consists of 13 residues. CDR1 is LNHDA and CDR2 is SQIVND in the germline V gene (reference sequence). CDR3 sequence (DNA): TGTGCCAGTAGTATGGACAGGAGTACTGAAGCTTTCTTT. The encoded protein is CASSMDRSTEAFF.

There are a few counts of this clonotype. The rearrangement uses TRBV7-9 and TRBJ2-5, with 7 bases aligning to TRBD2. The length of the CDR3 is 12 residues. The V and J ends lost 10 bases and 5 bases, in that order; junction bases with no gene match: 7. Per the germline V gene, CDR1 is SEHNR and CDR2 is FQNEAQ (reference sequence). The CDR3 spells CATMRESETQYF. The DNA of the CDR3 is TGTGCCACTATGCGGGAGAGCGAGACCCAGTACTTC.

This clonotype was recorded a few times. This rearrangement joins TRBV29-1 to TRBJ2-3; 11 nucleotides line up with TRBD2. This CDR3 has 12 amino acids. From germline, CDR1 is SQVTM and CDR2 ANQGSEA. Unmatched junction bases numbered 4, after V lost 8 bases and J lost 6 bases. CDR3 region: CSSSGRADTQYF. The CDR3 region has the DNA TGCAGCAGTAGCGGGAGGGCCGATACGCAGTATTTT.